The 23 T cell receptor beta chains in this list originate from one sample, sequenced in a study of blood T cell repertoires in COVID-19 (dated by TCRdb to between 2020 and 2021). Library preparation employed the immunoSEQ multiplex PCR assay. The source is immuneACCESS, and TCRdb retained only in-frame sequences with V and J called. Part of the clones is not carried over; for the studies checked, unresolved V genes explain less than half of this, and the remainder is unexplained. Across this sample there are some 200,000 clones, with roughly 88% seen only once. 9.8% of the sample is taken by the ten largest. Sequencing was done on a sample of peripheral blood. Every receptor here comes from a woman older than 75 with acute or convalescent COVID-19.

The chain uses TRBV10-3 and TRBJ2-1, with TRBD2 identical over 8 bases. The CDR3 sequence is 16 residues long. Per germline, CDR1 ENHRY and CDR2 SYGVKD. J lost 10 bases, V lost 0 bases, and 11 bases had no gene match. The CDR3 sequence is CAISESGGRGGLEQFF. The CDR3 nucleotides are TGTGCCATCAGTGAGTCTGGCGGTCGGGGGGGCTTAGAGCAGTTCTTC.

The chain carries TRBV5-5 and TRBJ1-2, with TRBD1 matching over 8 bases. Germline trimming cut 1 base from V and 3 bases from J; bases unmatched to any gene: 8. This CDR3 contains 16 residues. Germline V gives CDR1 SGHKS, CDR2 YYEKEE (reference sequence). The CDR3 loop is CASSLSLDRAYYGYTF. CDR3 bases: TGTGCCAGCAGCTTGTCCCTGGACAGGGCCTACTATGGCTACACCTTC. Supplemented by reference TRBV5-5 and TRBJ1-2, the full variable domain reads DAGVTQSPTHLIKTRGQQVTLRCSPISGHKSVSWYQQVLGQGPQFIFQYYEKEERGRGNFPDRFSARQFPNYSSELNVNALLLGDSALYLCASSLSLDRAYYGYTFGSGTRLTVV.

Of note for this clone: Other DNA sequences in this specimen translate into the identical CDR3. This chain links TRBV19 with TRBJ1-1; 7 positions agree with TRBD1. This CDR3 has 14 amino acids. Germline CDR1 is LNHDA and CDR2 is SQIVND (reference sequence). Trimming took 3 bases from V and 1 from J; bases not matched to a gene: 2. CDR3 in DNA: TGTGCCAGTAGTATTGCAGGGGGGAACACTGAAGCTTTCTTT. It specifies CASSIAGGNTEAFF.

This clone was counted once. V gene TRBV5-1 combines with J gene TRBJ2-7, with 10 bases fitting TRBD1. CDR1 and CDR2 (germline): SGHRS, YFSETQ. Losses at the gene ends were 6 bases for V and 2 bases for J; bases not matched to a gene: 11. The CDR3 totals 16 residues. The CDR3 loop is CASNKALGTGAYEQYF. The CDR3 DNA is TGCGCCAGCAACAAAGCCCTCGGGACAGGGGCCTACGAGCAGTACTTC.

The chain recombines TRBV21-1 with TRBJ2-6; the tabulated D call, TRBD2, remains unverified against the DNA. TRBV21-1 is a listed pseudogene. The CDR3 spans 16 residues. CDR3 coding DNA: TGTGCCAGCAGCAAGGAGGGTGGCTCTGGGGCCAACGTCCTGACTTTC. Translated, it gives CASSKEGGSGANVLTF.

CDR3 nucleotide sequence: TGTGCCAGCAGCTTAGCTTTAAGGACAATCCCGAGGACTGAAGCTTTCTTT. Translated, it gives CASSLALRTIPRTEAFF. The J gene is TRBJ1-1, the V gene TRBV7-9; the D gene is possibly TRBD1 (5 bases). V was trimmed by 0 bases and J by 5 bases, leaving 19 bases between them. CDR1 is SEHNR and CDR2 is FQNEAQ in the germline V gene (reference sequence). The CDR3 spans 17 residues.

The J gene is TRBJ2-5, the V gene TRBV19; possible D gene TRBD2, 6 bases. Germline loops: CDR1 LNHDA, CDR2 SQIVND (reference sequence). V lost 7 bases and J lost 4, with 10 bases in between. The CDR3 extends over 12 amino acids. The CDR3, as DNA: TGTGCCAGTAATGCCGGGGGAGAGACCCAGTACTTC. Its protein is CASNAGGETQYF.

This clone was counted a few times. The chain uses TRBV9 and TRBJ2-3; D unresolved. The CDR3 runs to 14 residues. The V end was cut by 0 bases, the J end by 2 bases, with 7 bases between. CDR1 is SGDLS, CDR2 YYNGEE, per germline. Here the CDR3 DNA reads TGTGCCAGCAGCGTAGAATCTTACACAGATACGCAGTATTTT. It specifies CASSVESYTDTQYF.

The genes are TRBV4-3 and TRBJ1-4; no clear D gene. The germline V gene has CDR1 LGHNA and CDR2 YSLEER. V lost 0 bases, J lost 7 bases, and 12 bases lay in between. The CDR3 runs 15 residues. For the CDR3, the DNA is TGCGCCAGCAGCCAAGATTTGGACTTACTTGAAAAACTGTTTTTT. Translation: CASSQDLDLLEKLFF.

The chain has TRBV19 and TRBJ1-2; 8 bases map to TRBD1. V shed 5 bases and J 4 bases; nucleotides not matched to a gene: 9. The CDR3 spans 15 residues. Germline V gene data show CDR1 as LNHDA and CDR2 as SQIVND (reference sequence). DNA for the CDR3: TGTGCCAGTAGTTCGCAGGGGGCTCTAGGCTATGGCTACACCTTC. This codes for CASSSQGALGYGYTF.

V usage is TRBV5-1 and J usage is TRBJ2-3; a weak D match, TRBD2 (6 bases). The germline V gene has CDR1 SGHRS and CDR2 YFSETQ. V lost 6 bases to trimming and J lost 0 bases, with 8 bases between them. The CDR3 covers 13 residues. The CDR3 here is CASTGVSTDTQYF. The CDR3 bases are TGCGCCAGCACGGGGGTCAGCACAGATACGCAGTATTTT.

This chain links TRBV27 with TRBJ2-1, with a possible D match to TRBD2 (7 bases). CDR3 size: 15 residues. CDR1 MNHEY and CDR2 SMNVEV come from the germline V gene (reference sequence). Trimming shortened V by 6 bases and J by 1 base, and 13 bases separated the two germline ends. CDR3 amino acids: CASRGGRGSYNEQFF. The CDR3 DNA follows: TGTGCCAGCAGGGGGGGGCGCGGGTCCTACAATGAGCAGTTCTTC.

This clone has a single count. As DNA, the CDR3 is TGTGCCAGTAGTATGCGGCACACCTACGAGCAGTACTTC. Encoded protein: CASSMRHTYEQYF. The genes are TRBV19 and TRBJ2-7; D gene unclear. Germline loops: CDR1 LNHDA, CDR2 SQIVND (reference sequence). With 3 bases removed from V and 2 bases from J, the gap between germline ends came to 8 bases. There are 13 residues in the CDR3.

The CDR3 nucleotides are TGCGCCAGCAGCTTCACAGGACAGGGAGCTTTCTTT. Translated: CASSFTGQGAFF. The rearrangement uses TRBV5-1 and TRBJ1-1; TRBD1 aligns across 8 bases. Unmatched junction bases numbered 4, after V lost 2 bases and J lost 10 bases. Germline assignment: CDR1 SGHRS and CDR2 YFSETQ. The CDR3 length is 12 residues.

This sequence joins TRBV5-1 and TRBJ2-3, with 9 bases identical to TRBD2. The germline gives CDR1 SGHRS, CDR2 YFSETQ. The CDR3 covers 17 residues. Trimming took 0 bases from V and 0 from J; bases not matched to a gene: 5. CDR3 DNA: TGCGCCAGCAGCTTGGGACTAGCGGTTTCTAGCACAGATACGCAGTATTTT. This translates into CASSLGLAVSSTDTQYF. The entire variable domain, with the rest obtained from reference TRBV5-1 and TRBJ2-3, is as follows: KAGVTQTPRYLIKTRGQQVTLSCSPISGHRSVSWYQQTPGQGLQFLFEYFSETQRNKGNFPGRFSGRQFSNSRSEMNVSTLELGDSALYLCASSLGLAVSSTDTQYFGPGTRLTVL.

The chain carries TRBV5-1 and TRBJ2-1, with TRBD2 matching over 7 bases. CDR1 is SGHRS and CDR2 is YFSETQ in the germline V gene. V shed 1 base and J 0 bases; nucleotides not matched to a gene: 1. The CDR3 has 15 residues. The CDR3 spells CASSLQRGSYNEQFF. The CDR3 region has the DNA TGCGCCAGCAGCTTGCAGCGGGGCTCCTACAATGAGCAGTTCTTC. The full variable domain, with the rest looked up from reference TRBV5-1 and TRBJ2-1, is KAGVTQTPRYLIKTRGQQVTLSCSPISGHRSVSWYQQTPGQGLQFLFEYFSETQRNKGNFPGRFSGRQFSNSRSEMNVSTLELGDSALYLCASSLQRGSYNEQFFGPGTRLTVL.

CDR3 DNA: TGTGCCAGCAGCCGGACGTCAGGGGTCGGGGAGCAGTTCTTC. Its protein product is CASSRTSGVGEQFF. The chain employs TRBV3-1 (or the pseudogene TRBV3-2) and TRBJ2-1, with D possibly being TRBD1 (6 bases). The CDR3 has 14 amino acids. V lost 4 bases, J lost 10 bases, and 17 bases lay in between. Germline-derived CDR1 and CDR2 are LGHDT and YNNKEL (reference sequence).

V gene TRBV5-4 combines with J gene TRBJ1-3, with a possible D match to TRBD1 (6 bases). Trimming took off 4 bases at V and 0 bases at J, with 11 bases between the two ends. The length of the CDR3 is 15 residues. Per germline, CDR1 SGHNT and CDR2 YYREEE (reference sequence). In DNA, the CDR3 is TGTGCCAGCAGCCTGGACAGCTTCTCTGGAAACACCATATATTTT. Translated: CASSLDSFSGNTIYF.

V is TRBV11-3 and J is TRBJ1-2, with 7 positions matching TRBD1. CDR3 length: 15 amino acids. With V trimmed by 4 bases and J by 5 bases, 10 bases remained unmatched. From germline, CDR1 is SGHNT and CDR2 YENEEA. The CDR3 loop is CASSWPRQGRYGYTF. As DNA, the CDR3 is TGTGCCAGCAGCTGGCCCCGACAGGGAAGATATGGCTACACCTTC.

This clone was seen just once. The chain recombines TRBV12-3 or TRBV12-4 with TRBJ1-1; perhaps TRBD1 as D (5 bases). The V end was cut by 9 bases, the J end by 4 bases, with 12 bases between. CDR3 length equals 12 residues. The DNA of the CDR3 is TGTGCCAGTTGGGAGGGGCGCACTGAAGCTTTCTTT. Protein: CASWEGRTEAFF.

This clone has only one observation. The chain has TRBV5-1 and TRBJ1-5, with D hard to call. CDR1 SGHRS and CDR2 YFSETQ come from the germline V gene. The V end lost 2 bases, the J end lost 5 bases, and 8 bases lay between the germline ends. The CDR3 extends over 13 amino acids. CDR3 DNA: TGCGCCAGCAGCTTTTATCCGGATCAGCCCCAGCATTTT. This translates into CASSFYPDQPQHF.

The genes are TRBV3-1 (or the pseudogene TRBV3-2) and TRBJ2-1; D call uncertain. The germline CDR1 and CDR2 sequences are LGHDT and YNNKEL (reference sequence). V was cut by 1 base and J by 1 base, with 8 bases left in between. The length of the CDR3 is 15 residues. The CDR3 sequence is CASSQVTESYNEQFF. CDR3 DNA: TGTGCCAGCAGCCAAGTAACAGAATCCTACAATGAGCAGTTCTTC.

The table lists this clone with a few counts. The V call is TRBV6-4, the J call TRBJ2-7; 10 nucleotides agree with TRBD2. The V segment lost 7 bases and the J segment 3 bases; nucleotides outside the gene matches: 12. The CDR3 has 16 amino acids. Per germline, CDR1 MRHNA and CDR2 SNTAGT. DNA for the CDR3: TGTGCCAGCACCCTGCCCCCTAGCGGGGGAGGCTACGAGCAGTACTTC. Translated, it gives CASTLPPSGGGYEQYF.